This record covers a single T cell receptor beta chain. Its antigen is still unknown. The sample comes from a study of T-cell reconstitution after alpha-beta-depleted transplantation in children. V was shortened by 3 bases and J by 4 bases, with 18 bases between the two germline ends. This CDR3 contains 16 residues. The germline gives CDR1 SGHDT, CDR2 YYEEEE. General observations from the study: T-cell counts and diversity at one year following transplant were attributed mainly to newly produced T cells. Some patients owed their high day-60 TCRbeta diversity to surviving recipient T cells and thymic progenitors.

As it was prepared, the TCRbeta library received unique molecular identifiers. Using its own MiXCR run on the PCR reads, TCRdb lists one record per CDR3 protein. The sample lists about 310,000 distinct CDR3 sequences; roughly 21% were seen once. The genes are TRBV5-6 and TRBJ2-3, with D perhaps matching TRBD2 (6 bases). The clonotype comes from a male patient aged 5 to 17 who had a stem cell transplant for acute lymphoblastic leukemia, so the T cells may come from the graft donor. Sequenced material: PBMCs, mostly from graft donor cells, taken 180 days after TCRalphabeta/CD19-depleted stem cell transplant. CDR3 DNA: TGTGCCAGCAGCTCGCCGGGACTCACAGACGCAGATACGCAGTATTTT. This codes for CASSSPGLTDADTQYF.